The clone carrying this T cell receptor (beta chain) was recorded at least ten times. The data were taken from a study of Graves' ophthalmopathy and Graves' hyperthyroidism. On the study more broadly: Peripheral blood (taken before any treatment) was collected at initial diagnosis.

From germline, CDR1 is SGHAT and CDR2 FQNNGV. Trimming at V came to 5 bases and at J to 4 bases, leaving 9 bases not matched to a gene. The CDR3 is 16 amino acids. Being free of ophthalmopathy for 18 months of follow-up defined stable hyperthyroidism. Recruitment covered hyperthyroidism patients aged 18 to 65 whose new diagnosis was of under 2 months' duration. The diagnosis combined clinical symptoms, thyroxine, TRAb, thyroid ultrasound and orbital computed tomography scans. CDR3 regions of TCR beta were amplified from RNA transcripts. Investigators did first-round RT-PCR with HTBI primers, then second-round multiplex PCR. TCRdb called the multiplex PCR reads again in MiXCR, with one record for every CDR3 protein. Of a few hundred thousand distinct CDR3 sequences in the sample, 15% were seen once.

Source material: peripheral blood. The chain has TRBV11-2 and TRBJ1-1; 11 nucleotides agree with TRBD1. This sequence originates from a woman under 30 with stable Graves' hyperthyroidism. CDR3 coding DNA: TGTGCCAGCAGCCCCGGGACAGGGGGTCTGGGCACTGAAGCTTTCTTT. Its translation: CASSPGTGGLGTEAFF.